This T cell receptor (beta chain) was captured by sequencing in a study of blood T cell repertoires in COVID-19. Sequenced by immunoSEQ multiplex PCR; TCRdb stores in-frame clones only, minus some. The profile shows a few hundred thousand clones, around 85% of them singletons. The germline V gene encodes CDR1 SGHRS and CDR2 YFSETQ. Trimming stripped 1 base from V and 6 bases from J, with 17 bases between. This CDR3 region has 15 residues. The genes are TRBV5-1 and TRBJ2-7; tentative D call: TRBD1 (6 bases). The clonotype originates from a human donor in a cohort sampled during active COVID-19. Sequences were obtained from peripheral blood. Here the CDR3 DNA reads TGCGCCAGCAGCTTGCTTGCACAGGGAGTCGGCGAGCAGTACTTC. This encodes CASSLLAQGVGEQYF.